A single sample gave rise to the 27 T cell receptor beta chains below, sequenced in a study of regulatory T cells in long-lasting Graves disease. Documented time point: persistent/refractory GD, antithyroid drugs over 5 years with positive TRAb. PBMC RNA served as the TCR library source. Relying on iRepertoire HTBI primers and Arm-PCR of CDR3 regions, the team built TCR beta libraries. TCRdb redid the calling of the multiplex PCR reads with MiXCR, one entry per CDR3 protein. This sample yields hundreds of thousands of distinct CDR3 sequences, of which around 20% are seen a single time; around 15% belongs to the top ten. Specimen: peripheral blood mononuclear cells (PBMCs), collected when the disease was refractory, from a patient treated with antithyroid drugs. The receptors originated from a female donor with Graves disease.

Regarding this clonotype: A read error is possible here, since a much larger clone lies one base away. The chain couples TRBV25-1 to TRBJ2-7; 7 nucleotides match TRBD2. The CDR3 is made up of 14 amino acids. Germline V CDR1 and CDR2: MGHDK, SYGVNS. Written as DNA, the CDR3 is TGTGCCAGCAGTATGGGAGGGTCAACCTACAAGCAGTACTTC. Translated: CASSMGGSTYKQYF.

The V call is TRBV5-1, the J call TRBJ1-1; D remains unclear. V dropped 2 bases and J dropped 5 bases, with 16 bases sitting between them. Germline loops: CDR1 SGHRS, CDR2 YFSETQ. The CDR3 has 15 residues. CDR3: CASSLPGSGLTEAFF. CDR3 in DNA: TGCGCCAGCAGCTTACCCGGAAGCGGTCTAACTGAAGCTTTCTTT.

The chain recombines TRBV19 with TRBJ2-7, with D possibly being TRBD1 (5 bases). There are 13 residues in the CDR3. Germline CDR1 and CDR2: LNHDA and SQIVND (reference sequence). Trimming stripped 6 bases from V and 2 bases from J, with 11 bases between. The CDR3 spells CASSAGIPYEQYF. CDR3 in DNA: TGTGCCAGTAGCGCAGGGATCCCCTACGAGCAGTACTTC.

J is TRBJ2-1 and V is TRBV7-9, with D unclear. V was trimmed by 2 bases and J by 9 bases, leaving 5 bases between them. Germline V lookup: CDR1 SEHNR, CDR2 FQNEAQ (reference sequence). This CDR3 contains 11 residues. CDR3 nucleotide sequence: TGTGCCAGCAGCTTATTAGCTGAGCAGTTCTTC. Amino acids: CASSLLAEQFF.

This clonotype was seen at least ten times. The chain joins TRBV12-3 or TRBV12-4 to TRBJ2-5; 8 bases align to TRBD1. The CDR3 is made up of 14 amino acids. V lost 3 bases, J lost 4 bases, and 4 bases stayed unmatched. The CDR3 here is CASSFSQGAETQYF. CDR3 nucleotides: TGTGCCAGCAGTTTTAGTCAGGGGGCAGAGACCCAGTACTTC.

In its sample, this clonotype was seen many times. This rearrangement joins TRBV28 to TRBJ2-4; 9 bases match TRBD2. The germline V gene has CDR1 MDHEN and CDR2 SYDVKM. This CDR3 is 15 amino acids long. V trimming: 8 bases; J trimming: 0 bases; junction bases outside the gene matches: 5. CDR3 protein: CASVSGRIAKNIQYF. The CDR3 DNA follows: TGTGCCAGCGTTAGCGGGAGAATAGCCAAAAACATTCAGTACTTC.

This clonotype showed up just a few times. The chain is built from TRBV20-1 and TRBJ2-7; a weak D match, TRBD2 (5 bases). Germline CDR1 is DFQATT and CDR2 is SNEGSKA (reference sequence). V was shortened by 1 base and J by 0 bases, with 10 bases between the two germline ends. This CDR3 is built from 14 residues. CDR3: CSARVRGYSYEQYF. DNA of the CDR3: TGCAGTGCTAGAGTTCGAGGGTACTCCTACGAGCAGTACTTC.

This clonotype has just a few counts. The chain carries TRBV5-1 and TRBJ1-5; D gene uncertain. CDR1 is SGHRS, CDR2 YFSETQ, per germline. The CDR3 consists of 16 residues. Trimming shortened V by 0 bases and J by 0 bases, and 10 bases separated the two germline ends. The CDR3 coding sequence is TGCGCCAGCAGCTTGGAAGCAGGTTATAGCAATCAGCCCCAGCATTTT. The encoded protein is CASSLEAGYSNQPQHF.

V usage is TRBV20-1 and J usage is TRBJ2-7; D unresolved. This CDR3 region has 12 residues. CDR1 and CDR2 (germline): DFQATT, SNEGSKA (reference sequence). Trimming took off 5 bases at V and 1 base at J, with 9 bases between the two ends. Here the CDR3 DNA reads TGCAGTGCTCCTCAGGATTCCTACGAGCAGTACTTC. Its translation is CSAPQDSYEQYF.

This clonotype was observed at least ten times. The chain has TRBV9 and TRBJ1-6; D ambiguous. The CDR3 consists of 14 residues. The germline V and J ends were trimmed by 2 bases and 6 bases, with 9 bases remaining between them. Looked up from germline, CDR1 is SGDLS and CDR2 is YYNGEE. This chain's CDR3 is CASSVRAFNSPLHF. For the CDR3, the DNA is TGTGCCAGCAGCGTCCGGGCCTTTAATTCACCCCTCCACTTT.

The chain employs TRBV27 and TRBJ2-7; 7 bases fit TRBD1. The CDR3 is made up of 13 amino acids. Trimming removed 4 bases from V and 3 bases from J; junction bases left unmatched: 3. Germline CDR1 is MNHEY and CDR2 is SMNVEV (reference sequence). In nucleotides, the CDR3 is TGTGCCAGCAGTTCGACAGGGAACTACGAGCAGTACTTC. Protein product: CASSSTGNYEQYF.

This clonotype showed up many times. The DNA for the CDR3 is TGTGCCTGCGGGACTCTTGGCTACGAGCAGTACTTC. This translates into CACGTLGYEQYF. The chain employs TRBV28 and TRBJ2-7; weak D call: TRBD2 (6 bases). The CDR3 loop spans 12 amino acids. The germline V gene has CDR1 MDHEN and CDR2 SYDVKM. V was shortened by 11 bases and J by 3 bases, with 14 bases between the two germline ends.

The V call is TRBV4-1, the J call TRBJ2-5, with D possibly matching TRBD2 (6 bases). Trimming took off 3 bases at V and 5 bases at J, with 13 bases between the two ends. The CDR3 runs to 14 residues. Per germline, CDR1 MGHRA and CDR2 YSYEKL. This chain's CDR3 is CASSQVGRRETQYF. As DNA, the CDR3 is TGCGCCAGCAGCCAGGTCGGGAGACGGGAGACCCAGTACTTC.

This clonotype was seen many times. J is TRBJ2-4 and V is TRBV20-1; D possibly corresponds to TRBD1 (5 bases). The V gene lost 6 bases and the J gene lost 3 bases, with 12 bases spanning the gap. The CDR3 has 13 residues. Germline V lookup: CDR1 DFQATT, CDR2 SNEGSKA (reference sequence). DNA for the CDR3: TGCAGTGCCGGTGACAGTCTCAAAAACATTCAGTACTTC. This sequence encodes CSAGDSLKNIQYF.

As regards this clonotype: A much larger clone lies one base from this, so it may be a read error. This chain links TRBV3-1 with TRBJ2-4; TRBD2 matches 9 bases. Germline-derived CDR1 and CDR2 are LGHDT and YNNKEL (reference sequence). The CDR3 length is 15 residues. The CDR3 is CASSPGLAGDNIQHF. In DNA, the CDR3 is TGTGCCAGCAGCCCGGGACTAGCTGGGGATAACATTCAGCACTTC.

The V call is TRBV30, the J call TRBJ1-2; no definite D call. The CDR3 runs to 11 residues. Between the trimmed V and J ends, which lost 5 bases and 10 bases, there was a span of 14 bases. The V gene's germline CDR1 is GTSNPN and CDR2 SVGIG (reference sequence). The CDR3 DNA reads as TGTGCCTGGGAGCCAGGTCTTATCTACACCTTC. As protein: CAWEPGLIYTF. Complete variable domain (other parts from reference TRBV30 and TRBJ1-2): SQTIHQWPATLVQPVGSPLSLECTVEGTSNPNLYWYRQAAGRGLQLLFYSVGIGQISSEVPQNLSASRPQDRQFILSSKKLLLSDSGFYLCAWEPGLIYTFGSGTRLTVV.

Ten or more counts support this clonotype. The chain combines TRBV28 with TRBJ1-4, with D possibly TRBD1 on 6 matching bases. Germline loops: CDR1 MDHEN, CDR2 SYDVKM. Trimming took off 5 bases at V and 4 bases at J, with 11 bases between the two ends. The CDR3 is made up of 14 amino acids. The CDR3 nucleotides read TGTGCCAGCAGTCACAGGGCCGATAATGAAAAACTGTTTTTT. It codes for CASSHRADNEKLFF. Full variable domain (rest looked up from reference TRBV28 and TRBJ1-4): DVKVTQSSRYLVKRTGEKVFLECVQDMDHENMFWYRQDPGLGLRLIYFSYDVKMKEKGDIPEGYSVSREKKERFSLILESASTNQTSMYLCASSHRADNEKLFFGSGTQLSVL.

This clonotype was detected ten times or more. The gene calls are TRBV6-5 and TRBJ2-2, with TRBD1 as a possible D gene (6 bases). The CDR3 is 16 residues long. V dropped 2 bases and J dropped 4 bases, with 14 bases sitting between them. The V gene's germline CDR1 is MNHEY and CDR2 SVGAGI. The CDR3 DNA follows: TGTGCCAGCAGTTACCTACAGGGTTCTAGCACCGGGGAGCTGTTTTTT. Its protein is CASSYLQGSSTGELFF.

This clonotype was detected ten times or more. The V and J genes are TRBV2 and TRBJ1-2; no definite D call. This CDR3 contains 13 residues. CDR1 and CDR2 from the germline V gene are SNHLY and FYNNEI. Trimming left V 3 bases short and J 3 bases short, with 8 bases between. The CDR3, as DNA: TGTGCCAGCAGTGACGGAAGCCACTATGGCTACACCTTC. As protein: CASSDGSHYGYTF.

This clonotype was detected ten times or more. Written as DNA, the CDR3 is TGTGCCAGCAGTGAAGCGCTAGGGGCCGGCAATCAGCCCCAGCATTTT. Protein sequence: CASSEALGAGNQPQHF. The rearrangement joins TRBV6-1 to TRBJ1-5, with D possibly matching TRBD1 (5 bases). Germline CDR1 and CDR2: MNHNS and SASEGT. This CDR3 spans 16 amino acids. V lost 0 bases and J 2 bases, leaving 11 bases between the germline ends.

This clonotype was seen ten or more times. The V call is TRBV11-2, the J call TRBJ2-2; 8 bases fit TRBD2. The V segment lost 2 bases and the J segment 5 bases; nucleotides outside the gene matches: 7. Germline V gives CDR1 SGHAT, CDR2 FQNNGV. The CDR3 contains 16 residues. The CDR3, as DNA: TGTGCCAGCAGCTTAATTGGAGCGGGAGTAACCGGGGAGCTGTTTTTT. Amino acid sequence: CASSLIGAGVTGELFF. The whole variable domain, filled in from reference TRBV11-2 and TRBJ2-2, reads EAGVAQSPRYKIIEKRQSVAFWCNPISGHATLYWYQQILGQGPKLLIQFQNNGVVDDSQLPKDRFSAERLKGVDSTLKIQPAKLEDSAVYLCASSLIGAGVTGELFFGEGSRLTVL.

CDR3 protein: CSANRWEEITYEQYF. CDR3 bases: TGCAGTGCTAATCGTTGGGAGGAGATAACGTACGAGCAGTACTTC. V is TRBV20-1 and J is TRBJ2-7; possible D gene TRBD2, 6 bases. From germline, CDR1 is DFQATT and CDR2 SNEGSKA (reference sequence). The V and J ends lost 4 bases and 4 bases respectively, with 20 bases between them. The CDR3 contains 15 residues.

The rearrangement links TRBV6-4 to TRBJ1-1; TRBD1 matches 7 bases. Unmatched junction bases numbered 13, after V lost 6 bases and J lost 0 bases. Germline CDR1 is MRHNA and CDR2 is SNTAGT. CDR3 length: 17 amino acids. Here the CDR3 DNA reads TGTGCCAGCAGGGACAGGCCGAATTCCAACATGAACACTGAAGCTTTCTTT. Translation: CASRDRPNSNMNTEAFF.

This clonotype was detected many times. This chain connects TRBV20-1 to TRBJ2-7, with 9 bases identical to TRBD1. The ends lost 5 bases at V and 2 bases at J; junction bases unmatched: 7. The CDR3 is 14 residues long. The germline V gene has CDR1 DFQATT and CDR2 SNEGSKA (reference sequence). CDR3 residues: CSAGPGQGAYEQYF. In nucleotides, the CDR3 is TGCAGTGCTGGACCGGGACAGGGAGCCTACGAGCAGTACTTC.

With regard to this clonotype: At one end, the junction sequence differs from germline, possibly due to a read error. The CDR3 is CASSLTGPSSENTIYF. DNA of the CDR3: TGTGCCAGCAGTTTAACAGGGCCCAGCTCTGAAAACACCATATATTTT. The gene calls are TRBV28 and TRBJ1-3; D is possibly TRBD1 (6 bases). CDR3 size: 16 residues. Germline lookup yields CDR1 MDHEN and CDR2 SYDVKM. Full variable domain (outside the CDR3, taken from reference TRBV28 and TRBJ1-3): DVKVTQSSRYLVKRTGEKVFLECVQDMDHENMFWYRQDPGLGLRLIYFSYDVKMKEKGDIPEGYSVSREKKERFSLILESASTNQTSMYLCASSLTGPSSENTIYFGEGSWLTVV.

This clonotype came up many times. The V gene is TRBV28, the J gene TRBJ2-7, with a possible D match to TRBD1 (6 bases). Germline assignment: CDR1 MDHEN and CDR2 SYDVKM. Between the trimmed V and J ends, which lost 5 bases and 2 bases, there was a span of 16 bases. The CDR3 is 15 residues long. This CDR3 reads CASSPPTGMAYEQYF. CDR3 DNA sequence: TGTGCCAGCAGTCCACCGACAGGCATGGCCTACGAGCAGTACTTC.

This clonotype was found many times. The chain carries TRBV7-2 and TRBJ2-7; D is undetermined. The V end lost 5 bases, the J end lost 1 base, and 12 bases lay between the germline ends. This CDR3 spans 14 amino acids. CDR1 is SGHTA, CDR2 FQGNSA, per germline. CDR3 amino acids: CASSPRIISYEQYF. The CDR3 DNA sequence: TGTGCCAGCAGCCCACGGATTATATCCTACGAGCAGTACTTC.